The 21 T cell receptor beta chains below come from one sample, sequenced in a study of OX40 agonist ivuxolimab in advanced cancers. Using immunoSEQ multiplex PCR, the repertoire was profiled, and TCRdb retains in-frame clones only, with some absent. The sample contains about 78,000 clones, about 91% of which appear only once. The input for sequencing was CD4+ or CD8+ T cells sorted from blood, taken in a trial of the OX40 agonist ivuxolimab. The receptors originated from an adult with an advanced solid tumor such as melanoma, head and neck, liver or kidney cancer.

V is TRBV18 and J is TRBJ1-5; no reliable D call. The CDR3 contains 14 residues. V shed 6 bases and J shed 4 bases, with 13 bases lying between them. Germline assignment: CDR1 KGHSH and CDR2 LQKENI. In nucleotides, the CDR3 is TGTGCCAGCTCCCCGGACGGACTTAATCAGCCCCAGCATTTT. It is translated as CASSPDGLNQPQHF.

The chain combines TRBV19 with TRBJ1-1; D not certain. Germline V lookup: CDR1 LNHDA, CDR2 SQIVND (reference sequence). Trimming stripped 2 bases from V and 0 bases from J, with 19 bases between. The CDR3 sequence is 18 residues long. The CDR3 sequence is CASSIRFGPTYMNTEAFF. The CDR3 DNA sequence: TGTGCCAGTAGTATAAGGTTCGGACCGACTTATATGAACACTGAAGCTTTCTTT.

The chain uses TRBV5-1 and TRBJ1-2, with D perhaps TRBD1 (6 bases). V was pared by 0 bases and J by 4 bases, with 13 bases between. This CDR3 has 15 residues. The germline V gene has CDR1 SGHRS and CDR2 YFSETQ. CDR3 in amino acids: CASSLDEGVIYGYTF. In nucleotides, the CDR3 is TGCGCCAGCAGCTTGGATGAGGGGGTAATCTATGGCTACACCTTC.

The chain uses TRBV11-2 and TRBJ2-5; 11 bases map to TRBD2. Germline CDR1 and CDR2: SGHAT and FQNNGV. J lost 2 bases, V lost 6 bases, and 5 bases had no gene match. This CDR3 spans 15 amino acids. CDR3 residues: CASSPGTSGQETQYF. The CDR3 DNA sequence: TGTGCCAGCAGTCCTGGGACTAGCGGACAAGAGACCCAGTACTTC.

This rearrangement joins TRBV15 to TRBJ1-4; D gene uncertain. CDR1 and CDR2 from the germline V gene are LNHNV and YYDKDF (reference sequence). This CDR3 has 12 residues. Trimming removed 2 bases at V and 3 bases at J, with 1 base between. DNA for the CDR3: TGTGCCACCAGCAGACCTAATGAAAAACTGTTTTTT. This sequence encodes CATSRPNEKLFF.

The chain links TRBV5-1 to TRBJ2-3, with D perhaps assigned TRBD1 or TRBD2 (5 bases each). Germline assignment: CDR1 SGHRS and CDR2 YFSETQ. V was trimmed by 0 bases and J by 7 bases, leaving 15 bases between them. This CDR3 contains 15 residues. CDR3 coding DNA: TGCGCCAGCAGCTTGGGGGGGAGTAATCAAAATACGCAGTATTTT. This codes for CASSLGGSNQNTQYF.

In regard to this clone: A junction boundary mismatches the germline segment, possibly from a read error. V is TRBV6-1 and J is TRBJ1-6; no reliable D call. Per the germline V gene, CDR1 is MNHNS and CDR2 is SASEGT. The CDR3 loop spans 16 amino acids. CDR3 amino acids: CASSQAPGGRNSPLHF. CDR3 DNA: TGTGCCAGCAGTCAAGCCCCGGGAGGGCGTAATTCACCCCTCCACTTT.

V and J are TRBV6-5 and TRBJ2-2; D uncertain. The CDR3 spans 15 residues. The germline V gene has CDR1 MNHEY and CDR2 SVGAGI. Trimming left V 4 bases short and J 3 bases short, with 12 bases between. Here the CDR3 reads CASSSSSVYTGELFF. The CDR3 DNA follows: TGTGCCAGCAGTTCCTCCTCAGTATACACCGGGGAGCTGTTTTTT.

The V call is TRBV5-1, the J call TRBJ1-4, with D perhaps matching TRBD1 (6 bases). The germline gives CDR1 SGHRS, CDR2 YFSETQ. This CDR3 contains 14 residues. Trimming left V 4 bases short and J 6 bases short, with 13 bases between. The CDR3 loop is CASSNRAFDEKLFF. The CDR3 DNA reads TGCGCCAGCAGCAACAGGGCTTTCGATGAAAAACTGTTTTTT.

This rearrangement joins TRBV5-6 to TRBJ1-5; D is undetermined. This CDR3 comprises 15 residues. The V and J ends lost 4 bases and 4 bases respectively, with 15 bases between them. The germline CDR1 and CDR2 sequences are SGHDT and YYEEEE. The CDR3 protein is CASSREGGWNQPQHF. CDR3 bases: TGTGCCAGCAGCCGGGAGGGAGGATGGAATCAGCCCCAGCATTTT.

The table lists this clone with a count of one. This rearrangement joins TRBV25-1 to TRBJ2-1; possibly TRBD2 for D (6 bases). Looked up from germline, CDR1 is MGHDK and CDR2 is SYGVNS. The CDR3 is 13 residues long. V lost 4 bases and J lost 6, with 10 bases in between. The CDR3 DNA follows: TGTGCCAGCAGTGCTTGGGGGGTCAATGAGCAGTTCTTC. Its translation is CASSAWGVNEQFF.

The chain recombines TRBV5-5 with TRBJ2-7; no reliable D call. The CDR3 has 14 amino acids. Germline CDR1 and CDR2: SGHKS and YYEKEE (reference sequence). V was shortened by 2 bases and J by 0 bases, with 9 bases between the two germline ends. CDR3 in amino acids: CASSFYGPSYEQYF. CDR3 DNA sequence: TGTGCCAGCAGCTTCTACGGACCCTCCTACGAGCAGTACTTC.

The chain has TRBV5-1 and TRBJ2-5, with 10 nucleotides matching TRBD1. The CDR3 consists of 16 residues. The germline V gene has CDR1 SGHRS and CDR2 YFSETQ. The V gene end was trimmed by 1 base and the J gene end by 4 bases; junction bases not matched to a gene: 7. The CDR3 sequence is CASSLLGQGSTETQYF. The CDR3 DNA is TGCGCCAGCAGCTTGTTGGGACAGGGGTCAACAGAGACCCAGTACTTC.

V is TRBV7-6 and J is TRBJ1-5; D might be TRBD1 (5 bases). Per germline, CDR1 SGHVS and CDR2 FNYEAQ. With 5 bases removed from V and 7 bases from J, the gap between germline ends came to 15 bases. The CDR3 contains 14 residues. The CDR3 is CASSPGLSDQPQHF. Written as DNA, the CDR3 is TGTGCCAGCAGCCCGGGACTTTCGGACCAGCCCCAGCATTTT.

Here the CDR3 DNA reads TGTGCCAGCAGCTTAGCAGGACCCTCTGGAAACACCATATATTTT. This gives the protein CASSLAGPSGNTIYF. V usage is TRBV7-2 and J usage is TRBJ1-3; D remains unclear. V shed 0 bases and J shed 0 bases, with 6 bases lying between them. The CDR3 contains 15 residues. Germline V CDR1 and CDR2: SGHTA, FQGNSA. Filled out from reference TRBV7-2 and TRBJ1-3, the complete variable domain reads GAGVSQSPSNKVTEKGKDVELRCDPISGHTALYWYRQSLGQGLEFLIYFQGNSAPDKSGLPSDRFSAERTGGSVSTLTIQRTQQEDSAVYLCASSLAGPSGNTIYFGEGSWLTVV.

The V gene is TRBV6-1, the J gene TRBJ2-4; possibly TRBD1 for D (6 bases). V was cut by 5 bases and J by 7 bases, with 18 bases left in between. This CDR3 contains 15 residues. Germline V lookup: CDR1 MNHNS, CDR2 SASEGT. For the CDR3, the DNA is TGTGCCAGCAGTCCCGGGACACAAGGTTGGAACATTCAGTACTTC. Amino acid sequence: CASSPGTQGWNIQYF.

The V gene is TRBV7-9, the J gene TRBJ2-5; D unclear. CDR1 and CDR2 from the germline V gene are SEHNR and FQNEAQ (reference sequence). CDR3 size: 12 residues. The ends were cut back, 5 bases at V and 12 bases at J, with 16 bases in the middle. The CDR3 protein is CASSLSVAPKYF. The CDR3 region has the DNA TGTGCCAGCAGCCTCTCAGTTGCCCCCAAGTACTTC.

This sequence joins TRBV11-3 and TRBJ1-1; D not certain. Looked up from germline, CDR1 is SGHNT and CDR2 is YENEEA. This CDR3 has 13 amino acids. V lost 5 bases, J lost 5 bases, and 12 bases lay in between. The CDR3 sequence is CASSARGGTEAFF. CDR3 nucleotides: TGTGCCAGCAGCGCTCGAGGTGGGACTGAAGCTTTCTTT.

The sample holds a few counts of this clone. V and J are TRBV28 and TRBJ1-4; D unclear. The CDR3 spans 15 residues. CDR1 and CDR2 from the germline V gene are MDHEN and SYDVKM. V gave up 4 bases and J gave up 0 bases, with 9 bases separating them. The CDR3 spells CASSSRRATNEKLFF. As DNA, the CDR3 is TGTGCCAGCAGTTCTAGACGGGCAACTAATGAAAAACTGTTTTTT.

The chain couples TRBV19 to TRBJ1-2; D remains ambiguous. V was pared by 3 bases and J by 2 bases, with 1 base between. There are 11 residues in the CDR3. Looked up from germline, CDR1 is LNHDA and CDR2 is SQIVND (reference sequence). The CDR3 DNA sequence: TGTGCCAGTAGTATGAACTATGGCTACACCTTC. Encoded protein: CASSMNYGYTF.

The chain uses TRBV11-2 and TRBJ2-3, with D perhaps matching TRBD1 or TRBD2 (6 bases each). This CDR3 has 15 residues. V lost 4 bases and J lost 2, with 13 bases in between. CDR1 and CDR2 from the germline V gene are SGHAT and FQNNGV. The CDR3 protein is CASSSPGATTDTQYF. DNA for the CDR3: TGTGCCAGCAGCTCCCCGGGGGCCACCACAGATACGCAGTATTTT.